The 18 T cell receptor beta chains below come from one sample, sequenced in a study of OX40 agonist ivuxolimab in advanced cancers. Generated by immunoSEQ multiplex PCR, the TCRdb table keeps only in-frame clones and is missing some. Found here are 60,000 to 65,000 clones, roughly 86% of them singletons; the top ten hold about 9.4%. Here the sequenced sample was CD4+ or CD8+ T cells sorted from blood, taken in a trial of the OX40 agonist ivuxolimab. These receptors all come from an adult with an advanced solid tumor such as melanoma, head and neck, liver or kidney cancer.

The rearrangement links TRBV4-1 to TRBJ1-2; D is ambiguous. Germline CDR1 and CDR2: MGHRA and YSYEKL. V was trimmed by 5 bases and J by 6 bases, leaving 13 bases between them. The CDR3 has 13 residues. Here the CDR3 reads CASSAGTGNGYTF. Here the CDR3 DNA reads TGCGCCAGCAGCGCCGGTACGGGAAATGGCTACACCTTC.

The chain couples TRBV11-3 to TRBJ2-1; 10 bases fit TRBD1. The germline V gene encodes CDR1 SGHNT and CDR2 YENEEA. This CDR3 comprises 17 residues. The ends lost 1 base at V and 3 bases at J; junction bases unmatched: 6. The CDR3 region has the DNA TGTGCCAGCAGCTTAGGTGTGACAGGGGGCATCTACAATGAGCAGTTCTTC. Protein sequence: CASSLGVTGGIYNEQFF. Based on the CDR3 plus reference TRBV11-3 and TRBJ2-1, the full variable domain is EAGVVQSPRYKIIEKKQPVAFWCNPISGHNTLYWYLQNLGQGPELLIRYENEEAVDDSQLPKDRFSAERLKGVDSTLKIQPAELGDSAVYLCASSLGVTGGIYNEQFFGPGTRLTVL.

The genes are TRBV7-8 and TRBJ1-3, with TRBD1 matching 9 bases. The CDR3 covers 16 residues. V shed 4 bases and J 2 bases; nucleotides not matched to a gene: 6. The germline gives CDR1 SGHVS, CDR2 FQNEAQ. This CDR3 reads CASSSRDRAAGNTIYF. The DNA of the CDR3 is TGTGCCAGCAGCTCCCGGGACAGGGCTGCTGGAAACACCATATATTTT.

The CDR3 DNA follows: TGTGCCAGCAGCTTTTTAGGTCTCGGAAATCAGCCCCAGCATTTT. Translation gives CASSFLGLGNQPQHF. The chain combines TRBV5-6 with TRBJ1-5; D remains unclear. Trimming left V 2 bases short and J 4 bases short, with 13 bases between. The CDR3 loop spans 15 amino acids. The germline V gene has CDR1 SGHDT and CDR2 YYEEEE.

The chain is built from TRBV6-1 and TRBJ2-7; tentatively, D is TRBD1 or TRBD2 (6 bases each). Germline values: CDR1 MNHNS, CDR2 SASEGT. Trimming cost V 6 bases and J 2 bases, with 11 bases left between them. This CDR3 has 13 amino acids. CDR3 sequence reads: CASRARDTYEQYF. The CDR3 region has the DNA TGTGCCAGCAGGGCGCGGGACACCTACGAGCAGTACTTC.

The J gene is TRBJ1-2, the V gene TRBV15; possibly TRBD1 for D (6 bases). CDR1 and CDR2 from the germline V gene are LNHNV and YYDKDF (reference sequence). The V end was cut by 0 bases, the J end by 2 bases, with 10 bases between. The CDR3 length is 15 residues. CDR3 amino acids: CATSREADRNYGYTF. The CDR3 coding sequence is TGTGCCACCAGCAGAGAGGCGGACAGAAACTATGGCTACACCTTC.

The CDR3: CASSRPTDYEQYF. CDR3 nucleotides: TGTGCCAGCTCACGACCGACAGACTACGAGCAGTACTTC. The V call is TRBV18, the J call TRBJ2-7; maybe TRBD1 (5 bases). The CDR3 sequence is 13 residues long. In germline, CDR1 is KGHSH, CDR2 LQKENI. The V gene lost 4 bases and the J gene lost 3 bases, with 10 bases spanning the gap.

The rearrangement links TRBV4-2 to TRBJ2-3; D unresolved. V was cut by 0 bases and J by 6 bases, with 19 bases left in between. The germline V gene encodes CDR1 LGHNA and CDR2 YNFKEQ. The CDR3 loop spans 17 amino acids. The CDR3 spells CASSQEQSRWARDTQYF. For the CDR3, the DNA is TGTGCCAGCAGCCAAGAACAATCTCGGTGGGCGCGGGATACGCAGTATTTT.

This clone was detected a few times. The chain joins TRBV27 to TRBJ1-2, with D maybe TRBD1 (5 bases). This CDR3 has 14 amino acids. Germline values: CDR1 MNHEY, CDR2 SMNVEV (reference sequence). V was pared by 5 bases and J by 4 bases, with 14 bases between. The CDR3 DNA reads TGTGCCAGCAGTCCCCTTGGGGGTAGCTATGGCTACACCTTC. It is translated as CASSPLGGSYGYTF.

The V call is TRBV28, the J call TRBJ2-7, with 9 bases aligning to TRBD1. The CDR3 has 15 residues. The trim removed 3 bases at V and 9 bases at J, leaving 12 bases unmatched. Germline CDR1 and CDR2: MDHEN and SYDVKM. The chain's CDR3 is CASSFVGTGYSVQYF. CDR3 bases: TGTGCCAGCAGTTTCGTGGGGACAGGGTATTCGGTGCAGTACTTC.

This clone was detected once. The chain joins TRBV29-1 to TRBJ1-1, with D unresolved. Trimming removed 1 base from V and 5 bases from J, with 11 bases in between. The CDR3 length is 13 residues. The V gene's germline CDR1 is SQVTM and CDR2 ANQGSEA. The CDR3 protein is CSVEGPMGTEAFF. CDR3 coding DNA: TGCAGCGTTGAAGGACCCATGGGAACTGAAGCTTTCTTT.

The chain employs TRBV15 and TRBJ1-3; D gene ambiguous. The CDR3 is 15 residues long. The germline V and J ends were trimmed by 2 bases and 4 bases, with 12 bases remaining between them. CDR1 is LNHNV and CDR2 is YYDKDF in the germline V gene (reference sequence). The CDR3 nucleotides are TGTGCCACCAGCAGAAAGTCCGAACCGGGAAACACCATATATTTT. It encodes CATSRKSEPGNTIYF.

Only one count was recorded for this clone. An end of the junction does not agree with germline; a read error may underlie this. CDR3 loop: CASSLTAGYPTDF. The CDR3 nucleotides are TGTGCCAGCAGCTTAACAGCGGGCTACCCTACAGACTTC. The J gene is TRBJ2-5, the V gene TRBV7-9; a possible D gene is TRBD2 (6 bases). Germline CDR1 is SEHNR and CDR2 is FQNEAQ (reference sequence). This CDR3 has 13 residues.

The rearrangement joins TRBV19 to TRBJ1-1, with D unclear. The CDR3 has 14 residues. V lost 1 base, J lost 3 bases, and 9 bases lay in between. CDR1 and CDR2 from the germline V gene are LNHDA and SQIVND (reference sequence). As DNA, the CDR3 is TGTGCCAGTAGTATAGTTTCGAGGGACACTGAAGCTTTCTTT. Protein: CASSIVSRDTEAFF. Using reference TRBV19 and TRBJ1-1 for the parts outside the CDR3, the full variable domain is DGGITQSPKYLFRKEGQNVTLSCEQNLNHDAMYWYRQDPGQGLRLIYYSQIVNDFQKGDIAEGYSVSREKKESFPLTVTSAQKNPTAFYLCASSIVSRDTEAFFGQGTRLTVV.

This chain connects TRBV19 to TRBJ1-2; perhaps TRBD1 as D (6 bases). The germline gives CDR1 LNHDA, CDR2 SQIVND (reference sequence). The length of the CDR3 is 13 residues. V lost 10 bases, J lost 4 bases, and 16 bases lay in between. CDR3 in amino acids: CATLDRRSYGYTF. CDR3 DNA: TGTGCCACCCTAGACAGGAGATCCTATGGCTACACCTTC.

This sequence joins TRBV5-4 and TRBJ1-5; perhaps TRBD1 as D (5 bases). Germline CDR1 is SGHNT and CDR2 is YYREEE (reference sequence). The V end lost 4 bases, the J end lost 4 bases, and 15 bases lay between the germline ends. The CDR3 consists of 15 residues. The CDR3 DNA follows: TGTGCCAGCAGCCAAGACGAGGGGTCGAATCAGCCCCAGCATTTT. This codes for CASSQDEGSNQPQHF.

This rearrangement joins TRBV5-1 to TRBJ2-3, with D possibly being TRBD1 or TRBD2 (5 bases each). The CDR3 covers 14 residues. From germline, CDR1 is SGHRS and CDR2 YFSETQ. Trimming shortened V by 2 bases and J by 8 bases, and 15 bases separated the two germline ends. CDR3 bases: TGCGCCAGCAGCTTTAGGGGCGCTGAGGGTACGCAGTATTTT. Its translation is CASSFRGAEGTQYF.

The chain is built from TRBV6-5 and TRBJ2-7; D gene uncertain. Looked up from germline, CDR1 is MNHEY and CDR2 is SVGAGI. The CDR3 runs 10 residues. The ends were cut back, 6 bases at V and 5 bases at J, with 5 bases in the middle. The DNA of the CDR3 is TGTGCCAGCAGGGACCACGAGCAGTACTTC. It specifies CASRDHEQYF.